Below, 27 T cell receptor beta chains from the same sample are listed, as sequenced in a study of cytomegalovirus exposure and HLA in healthy donors. The PCR employed 60 Vbeta primers together with 13 Jbeta primers. Clones were read by immunoSEQ multiplex PCR, and TCRdb kept only the in-frame ones, dropping some. The data contain approximately 150,000 clones, approximately 80% of them seen just once; the ten biggest clones take up roughly 9.7%. Source material: PBMCs. These receptors were taken from a young man in good health and CMV-seropositive.

This clone has a handful of counts. J is TRBJ1-1 and V is TRBV10-3; possible D gene TRBD1, 6 bases. The germline gives CDR1 ENHRY, CDR2 SYGVKD. V lost 6 bases and J lost 1, with 9 bases in between. This CDR3 has 13 amino acids. CDR3 sequence: CAIREGGNTEAFF. CDR3 DNA: TGTGCCATCAGAGAAGGGGGGAACACTGAAGCTTTCTTT.

The chain employs TRBV6-4 and TRBJ1-1, with D perhaps matching TRBD1 (6 bases). Trimming cost V 0 bases and J 12 bases, with 17 bases left between them. Germline assignment: CDR1 MRHNA and CDR2 SNTAGT. This CDR3 is 14 amino acids long. The CDR3 nucleotides read TGTGCCAGCAGTGACTCGGCCAGGGGTGAGAGCACTTTCTTT. Protein product: CASSDSARGESTFF.

The V gene is TRBV11-3, the J gene TRBJ1-1; no clear D. Germline V gene lookup returns CDR1 SGHNT and CDR2 YENEEA. The CDR3 consists of 15 residues. V was clipped by 5 bases and J by 1 base, with 14 bases between them. In DNA form, the CDR3 reads TGTGCCAGCAGCCTCAGCGGGTCCGCGAACACTGAAGCTTTCTTT. This encodes CASSLSGSANTEAFF. The full variable domain, rest sourced from reference TRBV11-3 and TRBJ1-1, is EAGVVQSPRYKIIEKKQPVAFWCNPISGHNTLYWYLQNLGQGPELLIRYENEEAVDDSQLPKDRFSAERLKGVDSTLKIQPAELGDSAVYLCASSLSGSANTEAFFGQGTRLTVV.

The CDR3 spells CASSLLDPRQRGTDTTNEKLFF. The DNA of the CDR3 is TGTGCCAGCAGTTTACTCGATCCACGCCAGAGGGGGACGGATACAACTAATGAAAAACTGTTTTTT. V gene TRBV27 combines with J gene TRBJ1-4; D might be TRBD1 (6 bases). There are 22 residues in the CDR3. The V gene's germline CDR1 is MNHEY and CDR2 SMNVEV (reference sequence). V dropped 2 bases and J dropped 0 bases, with 28 bases sitting between them.

The chain is built from TRBV2 and TRBJ2-5; 8 bases agree with TRBD2. This CDR3 comprises 17 residues. J gave up 4 bases and V 0 bases, and 10 bases lay outside the gene matches. Germline V gene lookup returns CDR1 SNHLY and CDR2 FYNNEI. The CDR3 spells CASSEAIPREGLETQYF. Here the CDR3 DNA reads TGTGCCAGCAGTGAAGCTATCCCTCGGGAGGGGTTAGAGACCCAGTACTTC.

The genes are TRBV7-9 and TRBJ2-3; D might be TRBD2 (5 bases). The ends were cut back, 4 bases at V and 8 bases at J, with 13 bases in the middle. There are 13 residues in the CDR3. The germline V gene encodes CDR1 SEHNR and CDR2 FQNEAQ (reference sequence). This CDR3 is CASSSSSFGTQYF. For the CDR3, the DNA is TGTGCCAGCAGCTCGTCTAGCTTTGGTACGCAGTATTTT.

This clone was seen a handful of times. The chain's CDR3 is CATVGEAKNIQYF. The CDR3 region has the DNA TGTGCCACCGTAGGGGAAGCCAAAAACATTCAGTACTTC. The genes are TRBV7-9 and TRBJ2-4; tentatively, D is TRBD1 (5 bases). This CDR3 is built from 13 residues. The V and J ends lost 10 bases and 0 bases respectively, with 10 bases between them. Germline V gene sequence: CDR1 SEHNR, CDR2 FQNEAQ (reference sequence).

The gene calls are TRBV30 and TRBJ1-6, with D maybe TRBD1 (6 bases). This CDR3 is built from 13 residues. CDR1 GTSNPN and CDR2 SVGIG come from the germline V gene (reference sequence). V dropped 2 bases and J dropped 7 bases, with 9 bases sitting between them. CDR3 nucleotide sequence: TGTGCCTGGAGTACGGACAGAAATTCACCCCTCCACTTT. Residues: CAWSTDRNSPLHF.

The chain is built from TRBV19 and TRBJ1-1; TRBD1 aligns across 10 bases. V lost 1 base and J lost 8; bases outside the gene matches: 1. Germline V gene data show CDR1 as LNHDA and CDR2 as SQIVND (reference sequence). CDR3 length equals 13 residues. Here the CDR3 DNA reads TGTGCCAGTAGTATAGGGGACAGGGGAGAAGCTTTCTTT. Amino acid sequence: CASSIGDRGEAFF.

The V call is TRBV7-8, the J call TRBJ1-3; weak D call: TRBD1 (5 bases). Trimming cost V 1 base and J 8 bases, with 18 bases left between them. The CDR3 runs 16 residues. CDR1 is SGHVS, CDR2 FQNEAQ, per germline. In DNA form, the CDR3 reads TGTGCCAGCAGCTTAGACATGAAGGGGATAGAAGACACCATATATTTT. Its protein is CASSLDMKGIEDTIYF.

The chain recombines TRBV4-1 with TRBJ2-6; 7 nucleotides agree with TRBD1. The CDR3 length is 16 residues. J gave up 3 bases and V 4 bases, and 6 bases lay outside the gene matches. Germline CDR1 is MGHRA and CDR2 is YSYEKL. The CDR3 loop reads CASSRTTGVGANVLTF. The CDR3 region has the DNA TGCGCCAGCAGCCGAACCACAGGGGTTGGGGCCAACGTCCTGACTTTC.

The chain combines TRBV6-1 with TRBJ2-1; TRBD1 agrees at 8 bases. V lost 2 bases, J lost 8 bases, and 11 bases stayed unmatched. CDR1 is MNHNS, CDR2 SASEGT, per germline. The CDR3 is 16 residues long. The DNA for the CDR3 is TGTGCCAGCAGTGAACGACAAGGACAGGGCCTAGATGAGCAGTTCTTC. Translated, it gives CASSERQGQGLDEQFF.

Here the CDR3 DNA reads TGTGCCAGCAGCACCGGGACAGACGAGCAGTACTTC. This translates into CASSTGTDEQYF. This rearrangement joins TRBV5-6 to TRBJ2-7, with 7 positions matching TRBD1. The CDR3 extends over 12 amino acids. Germline loops: CDR1 SGHDT, CDR2 YYEEEE. The J segment lost 5 bases and the V segment lost 4 bases, leaving 3 bases of the junction unmatched.

This clone appeared a few times. The V and J genes are TRBV5-1 and TRBJ1-2, with 11 bases lining up with TRBD1. The V gene's germline CDR1 is SGHRS and CDR2 YFSETQ. With 4 bases clipped from V and 6 bases from J, the junction kept 8 bases outside the gene matches. The CDR3 covers 15 residues. CDR3 region: CASSVIPGQGDGYTF. In DNA form, the CDR3 reads TGCGCCAGCAGCGTCATACCGGGACAGGGGGATGGCTACACCTTC.

About this clone itself: Other DNA sequences in the sample encode the same CDR3. The chain is built from TRBV27 and TRBJ2-7, with a weak D call TRBD1 (5 bases). The CDR3 runs 13 residues. Germline V gene data show CDR1 as MNHEY and CDR2 as SMNVEV (reference sequence). V lost 3 bases, J lost 3 bases, and 9 bases lay in between. CDR3 coding DNA: TGTGCCAGCAGTTTGCAGGGAAACTACGAGCAGTACTTC. The encoded protein is CASSLQGNYEQYF.

Written as DNA, the CDR3 is TGTGCCACCAGCAAGGGGCCAACCACAGATACGCAGTATTTT. This codes for CATSKGPTTDTQYF. The chain employs TRBV15 and TRBJ2-3; weak D call: TRBD1 (5 bases). This CDR3 spans 14 amino acids. With 4 bases removed from V and 2 bases from J, the gap between germline ends came to 10 bases. Germline CDR1 LNHNV, CDR2 YYDKDF (reference sequence).

This clone has only a few counts. The genes are TRBV5-6 and TRBJ2-7, with D perhaps TRBD1 (6 bases). This CDR3 comprises 18 residues. The V gene lost 0 bases and the J gene lost 0 bases, with 19 bases spanning the gap. The germline V gene encodes CDR1 SGHDT and CDR2 YYEEEE. In DNA, the CDR3 is TGTGCCAGCAGCTTGGCGCAGACAGCAGAAGGGGGCTCCTACGAGCAGTACTTC. Encoded protein: CASSLAQTAEGGSYEQYF.

This chain links TRBV6-5 with TRBJ2-1; 11 positions agree with TRBD2. The length of the CDR3 is 15 residues. Trimming at V came to 6 bases and at J to 4 bases, leaving 5 bases not matched to a gene. The germline V gene encodes CDR1 MNHEY and CDR2 SVGAGI. CDR3 sequence reads: CASRAGLAGYNEQFF. In DNA form, the CDR3 reads TGTGCCAGCAGAGCCGGACTAGCGGGTTACAATGAGCAGTTCTTC.

The chain combines TRBV29-1 with TRBJ2-1, with D tentatively TRBD2 (6 bases). Per germline, CDR1 SQVTM and CDR2 ANQGSEA. The CDR3 consists of 17 residues. V gave up 6 bases and J gave up 0 bases, with 21 bases separating them. CDR3 protein: CSVARRGGGNSYNEQFF. In nucleotides, the CDR3 is TGCAGCGTAGCTCGTCGTGGTGGGGGGAACTCCTACAATGAGCAGTTCTTC.

The chain combines TRBV6-1 with TRBJ2-3, with TRBD2 matching over 7 bases. V lost 5 bases and J lost 3; bases outside the gene matches: 5. The CDR3 contains 14 residues. Germline lookup yields CDR1 MNHNS and CDR2 SASEGT. The CDR3 DNA follows: TGTGCCAGCAGTAGGGAGGGGAGGACAGATACGCAGTATTTT. Residues: CASSREGRTDTQYF.

This clone is medium-sized (0.01 to 0.1%). CDR3 in amino acids: CASSDSSSGGNEQFF. In nucleotides, the CDR3 is TGTGCCAGCAGTGACTCGTCCTCAGGGGGCAATGAGCAGTTCTTC. V is TRBV6-4 and J is TRBJ2-1; 7 nucleotides match TRBD1. Per the germline V gene, CDR1 is MRHNA and CDR2 is SNTAGT. J was trimmed by 6 bases and V by 0 bases; bases with no gene match: 5. This CDR3 has 15 amino acids.

V usage is TRBV7-2 and J usage is TRBJ1-2; 9 positions agree with TRBD1. The CDR3 consists of 16 residues. The germline V gene has CDR1 SGHTA and CDR2 FQGNSA. V shed 5 bases and J 2 bases; nucleotides not matched to a gene: 9. The CDR3 DNA follows: TGTGCCAGCAGCCATGGAACAGGGGGCCTGAACTATGGCTACACCTTC. It codes for CASSHGTGGLNYGYTF.

The V call is TRBV19, the J call TRBJ1-5; no firm D call. Germline V CDR1 and CDR2: LNHDA, SQIVND (reference sequence). Trimming stripped 4 bases from V and 4 bases from J, with 5 bases between. This CDR3 has 12 residues. The CDR3 sequence is CASSNPNQPQHF. In DNA, the CDR3 is TGTGCCAGTAGTAATCCTAATCAGCCCCAGCATTTT.

This clone appeared once. The rearrangement links TRBV2 to TRBJ2-7, with a possible D match to TRBD1 (6 bases). Trimming took 4 bases from V and 5 from J, leaving 15 bases between them. From germline, CDR1 is SNHLY and CDR2 FYNNEI. This CDR3 spans 14 amino acids. CDR3 sequence reads: CASSVKWGPDEQYF. The CDR3 DNA follows: TGTGCCAGCAGTGTTAAATGGGGGCCGGACGAGCAGTACTTC.

The chain combines TRBV27 with TRBJ2-5; 10 bases are shared with TRBD2. V was clipped by 5 bases and J by 6 bases; unmatched bases: 9. Germline assignment: CDR1 MNHEY and CDR2 SMNVEV (reference sequence). The CDR3 is 15 residues long. CDR3 DNA: TGTGCCAGCAGTCGGCTAGCGGGAGACATGAAGACCCAGTACTTC. It translates to CASSRLAGDMKTQYF.

The V and J genes are TRBV28 and TRBJ2-7; D is perhaps TRBD1 (6 bases). The ends were cut back, 6 bases at V and 6 bases at J, with 15 bases in the middle. Germline V lookup: CDR1 MDHEN, CDR2 SYDVKM. CDR3 length: 13 amino acids. Here the CDR3 DNA reads TGTGCCAGCAGCCGAAAAACAGGGAGCGAGCAGTACTTC. This translates into CASSRKTGSEQYF.

The chain recombines TRBV28 with TRBJ2-1; 7 bases fit TRBD2. The CDR3 length is 16 residues. With V trimmed by 1 base and J by 8 bases, 11 bases remained unmatched. Germline V gives CDR1 MDHEN, CDR2 SYDVKM. CDR3 region: CASSLYEGGPGDEQFF. The DNA of the CDR3 is TGTGCCAGCAGTTTATATGAGGGAGGGCCCGGTGATGAGCAGTTCTTC.